This entry lists 22 T cell receptor beta chains sequenced from one sample in a study of CD8 T cells in ankylosing spondylitis. Findings and caveats of the study: A motif of 7 to 9 highly homologous TCR beta variants was seen as apparently characteristic of ankylosing spondylitis blood.

TCRdb reanalysed the 5' RACE reads using MiXCR and keeps one entry per CDR3 protein. The sample carries a few hundred thousand distinct CDR3 sequences, about 7% recorded once. No antigens are known for them. Sequences were obtained from blood, either unsorted or a sorted T cell fraction (not recorded which). The receptors come from a male donor with ankylosing spondylitis.

The sample holds many counts of this clonotype. CDR3 protein: CASRTSGVNNEQFF. The CDR3 nucleotides read TGTGCCAGCCGGACTAGCGGGGTAAACAATGAGCAGTTCTTC. The V and J genes are TRBV27 and TRBJ2-1, with TRBD2 matching 12 bases. V gave up 8 bases and J gave up 5 bases; unmatched junction bases: 4. There are 14 residues in the CDR3. Germline V gene lookup returns CDR1 MNHEY and CDR2 SMNVEV (reference sequence).

This clonotype showed up many times. The chain has TRBV10-3 and TRBJ1-5, with a weak D call TRBD1 (6 bases). V lost 11 bases and J 3 bases, leaving 11 bases between the germline ends. This CDR3 is 12 amino acids long. Germline V CDR1 and CDR2: ENHRY, SYGVKD. This CDR3 reads CAARGPNQPQHF. For the CDR3, the DNA is TGTGCCGCCCGGGGGCCCAATCAGCCCCAGCATTTT.

In its sample, this clonotype was seen many times. The chain joins TRBV27 to TRBJ1-1; 8 nucleotides line up with TRBD1. The ends lost 5 bases at V and 5 bases at J; junction bases unmatched: 4. In germline, CDR1 is MNHEY, CDR2 SMNVEV (reference sequence). The CDR3 sequence is 13 residues long. For the CDR3, the DNA is TGTGCCAGCAGTACTACAGGGGGAACTGAAGCTTTCTTT. As protein: CASSTTGGTEAFF.

This clonotype was picked up many times. The V and J genes are TRBV7-9 and TRBJ2-7; D is perhaps TRBD1 (5 bases). The germline V gene has CDR1 SEHNR and CDR2 FQNEAQ (reference sequence). This CDR3 has 12 amino acids. Trimming removed 5 bases at V and 6 bases at J, with 11 bases between. CDR3 coding DNA: TGTGCCAGCAGCGCTCAGGGAACCGAGCAGTACTTC. Residues: CASSAQGTEQYF.

This rearrangement joins TRBV7-9 to TRBJ2-7, with D uncertain. V lost 5 bases to trimming and J lost 6 bases, with 11 bases between them. The CDR3 is 12 amino acids. Germline lookup yields CDR1 SEHNR and CDR2 FQNEAQ (reference sequence). This CDR3 is CASSPDSGEQYF. CDR3 sequence (DNA): TGTGCCAGCAGCCCTGACTCGGGCGAGCAGTACTTC.

This clonotype has at least ten counts. The rearrangement joins TRBV12-3 or TRBV12-4 to TRBJ2-7; D might be TRBD2 (6 bases). Trimming took off 5 bases at V and 4 bases at J, with 21 bases between the two ends. The CDR3 has 16 amino acids. For the CDR3, the DNA is TGTGCCAGCAGTCCCCCACCTGCGGGGCGCGGGTACGAGCAGTACTTC. This gives the protein CASSPPPAGRGYEQYF.

The V call is TRBV12-3 or TRBV12-4, the J call TRBJ2-5; either TRBD1 or TRBD2 may supply D (5 bases each). The CDR3 has 14 amino acids. Between the trimmed V and J ends, which lost 2 bases and 4 bases, there was a span of 11 bases. DNA of the CDR3: TGTGCCAGCAGTTTAAACGGGGCGGGAGAGACCCAGTACTTC. This gives the protein CASSLNGAGETQYF.

At least ten counts were recorded for this clonotype. J is TRBJ1-6 and V is TRBV6-1, with 7 bases lining up with TRBD1. CDR3 length: 16 residues. The ends lost 3 bases at V and 3 bases at J; junction bases unmatched: 5. In germline, CDR1 is MNHNS, CDR2 SASEGT. The CDR3 protein is CASSDRDSVYNSPLHF. For the CDR3, the DNA is TGTGCCAGCAGTGACCGGGACAGTGTCTATAATTCACCCCTCCACTTT.

At least ten counts were recorded for this clonotype. CDR3 in amino acids: CASSQVGSGVGANVLTF. The CDR3 DNA reads as TGCGCCAGCAGCCAAGTGGGGTCAGGCGTAGGCGCCAACGTCCTGACTTTC. The chain recombines TRBV4-3 with TRBJ2-6; D unclear. Germline V gene data show CDR1 as LGHNA and CDR2 as YSLEER. CDR3 length: 17 amino acids. V dropped 1 base and J dropped 7 bases, with 17 bases sitting between them.

The chain joins TRBV5-1 to TRBJ1-2, with D possibly matching TRBD1 (6 bases). The CDR3 sequence is 15 residues long. Germline V gene sequence: CDR1 SGHRS, CDR2 YFSETQ. With 0 bases removed from V and 3 bases from J, the gap between germline ends came to 12 bases. This CDR3 reads CASSLDQRGDYGYTF. CDR3 in DNA: TGCGCCAGCAGCTTGGACCAAAGGGGGGACTATGGCTACACCTTC.

This clonotype was found a few times. The J gene is TRBJ2-2, the V gene TRBV7-8, with 13 positions matching TRBD2. J lost 6 bases, V lost 5 bases, and 6 bases had no gene match. Per germline, CDR1 SGHVS and CDR2 FQNEAQ. The CDR3 is made up of 16 amino acids. The CDR3 here is CASSQGLAGVPGELFF. CDR3 nucleotide sequence: TGTGCCAGCAGCCAAGGACTAGCGGGAGTCCCCGGGGAGCTGTTTTTT.

The table lists this clonotype with many counts. This chain uses TRBV7-9 with TRBJ1-1, with D unclear. Trimming took 5 bases from V and 1 from J, leaving 14 bases between them. The CDR3 contains 15 residues. In germline, CDR1 is SEHNR, CDR2 FQNEAQ (reference sequence). CDR3 sequence (DNA): TGTGCCAGCAGCCTCCTAAGGACCGGGAACACTGAAGCTTTCTTT. Its translation: CASSLLRTGNTEAFF.

This clonotype was picked up many times. V gene TRBV15 combines with J gene TRBJ2-5; a weak D match, TRBD1 (6 bases). V was cut by 5 bases and J by 0 bases, with 16 bases left in between. The germline CDR1 and CDR2 sequences are LNHNV and YYDKDF (reference sequence). The CDR3 is made up of 16 amino acids. CDR3 sequence: CATSPRSGQYQETQYF. CDR3 nucleotides: TGTGCCACCAGCCCCAGATCCGGACAGTACCAAGAGACCCAGTACTTC.

Many counts were recorded for this clonotype. The CDR3 protein is CASGPIGAGGPNEQFF. CDR3 DNA: TGTGCTAGTGGCCCCATCGGGGCAGGGGGGCCCAATGAGCAGTTCTTC. This rearrangement joins TRBV12-5 to TRBJ2-1; weak D call: TRBD1 (7 bases). Germline CDR1 reads LGHNT; CDR2 reads FRNRAP. V was trimmed by 6 bases and J by 6 bases, leaving 21 bases between them. The CDR3 contains 16 residues.

The V call is TRBV19, the J call TRBJ1-5; no clear D. Between the trimmed V and J ends, which lost 5 bases and 3 bases, there was a span of 11 bases. CDR3 length: 14 residues. Looked up from germline, CDR1 is LNHDA and CDR2 is SQIVND (reference sequence). CDR3 in DNA: TGTGCCAGTAGTGGCCGGGCCCTCAATCAGCCCCAGCATTTT. Protein: CASSGRALNQPQHF. Drawing the rest from reference TRBV19 and TRBJ1-5, the complete variable domain is DGGITQSPKYLFRKEGQNVTLSCEQNLNHDAMYWYRQDPGQGLRLIYYSQIVNDFQKGDIAEGYSVSREKKESFPLTVTSAQKNPTAFYLCASSGRALNQPQHFGDGTRLSIL.

The chain uses TRBV5-6 and TRBJ1-1, with no clear D. V was clipped by 4 bases and J by 10 bases, with 14 bases between them. There are 12 residues in the CDR3. Germline loops: CDR1 SGHDT, CDR2 YYEEEE. Here the CDR3 reads CASSPTPGLAFF. The CDR3 DNA sequence: TGTGCCAGCAGCCCCACACCGGGATTAGCTTTCTTT.

This clonotype was detected a few times. The chain couples TRBV27 to TRBJ2-5, with a possible D match to TRBD1 (6 bases). V lost 5 bases and J 5 bases, leaving 21 bases between the germline ends. This CDR3 has 16 amino acids. Germline CDR1 reads MNHEY; CDR2 reads SMNVEV (reference sequence). CDR3 sequence: CASSESRTAPGETQYF. The CDR3 nucleotides are TGTGCCAGCAGTGAGTCACGGACAGCCCCTGGGGAGACCCAGTACTTC.

This clonotype was seen repeatedly, ten times or more. V usage is TRBV12-3 or TRBV12-4 and J usage is TRBJ2-3; TRBD2 agrees at 12 bases. CDR3 length equals 14 residues. V was pared by 6 bases and J by 6 bases, with 4 bases of the junction left unmatched. CDR3 region: CASSPTSGSDTQYF. In DNA, the CDR3 is TGTGCCAGCAGCCCGACTAGCGGGAGTGATACGCAGTATTTT.

This clonotype showed up just a few times. The rearrangement joins TRBV5-1 to TRBJ2-2, with D perhaps TRBD2 (5 bases). This CDR3 is built from 14 residues. V lost 5 bases and J 5 bases, leaving 13 bases between the germline ends. CDR1 SGHRS and CDR2 YFSETQ come from the germline V gene. Here the CDR3 DNA reads TGCGCCAGCAGAAGCGAGAGGAGGACCGGGGAGCTGTTTTTT. This sequence encodes CASRSERRTGELFF.

This clonotype occurred many times. The chain carries TRBV6-1 and TRBJ2-7; 12 nucleotides line up with TRBD1. With V trimmed by 5 bases and J by 9 bases, 8 bases remained unmatched. CDR1 and CDR2 (germline): MNHNS, SASEGT. The CDR3 runs 14 residues. The CDR3 DNA is TGTGCCAGCAGTCCGGGACAGGGGGCGCAAGGGCAGTACTTC. It codes for CASSPGQGAQGQYF.

This clonotype has at least ten counts. The V and J genes are TRBV5-6 and TRBJ1-2; possibly TRBD1 for D (5 bases). There are 14 residues in the CDR3. Trimming stripped 0 bases from V and 7 bases from J, with 13 bases between. Germline V gene data show CDR1 as SGHDT and CDR2 as YYEEEE. The CDR3 sequence: CASSLGGGGGGYTF. In nucleotides, the CDR3 is TGTGCCAGCAGCTTGGGCGGAGGTGGGGGTGGCTACACCTTC.

Ten or more counts support this clonotype. The genes are TRBV5-1 and TRBJ2-7; D tentatively fits TRBD1 or TRBD2 (5 bases each). CDR3 length: 14 residues. Germline CDR1 and CDR2: SGHRS and YFSETQ. V was pared by 0 bases and J by 3 bases, with 10 bases between. The CDR3 is CASSLAGTNYEQYF. The DNA for the CDR3 is TGCGCCAGCAGCTTGGCGGGGACGAACTACGAGCAGTACTTC.